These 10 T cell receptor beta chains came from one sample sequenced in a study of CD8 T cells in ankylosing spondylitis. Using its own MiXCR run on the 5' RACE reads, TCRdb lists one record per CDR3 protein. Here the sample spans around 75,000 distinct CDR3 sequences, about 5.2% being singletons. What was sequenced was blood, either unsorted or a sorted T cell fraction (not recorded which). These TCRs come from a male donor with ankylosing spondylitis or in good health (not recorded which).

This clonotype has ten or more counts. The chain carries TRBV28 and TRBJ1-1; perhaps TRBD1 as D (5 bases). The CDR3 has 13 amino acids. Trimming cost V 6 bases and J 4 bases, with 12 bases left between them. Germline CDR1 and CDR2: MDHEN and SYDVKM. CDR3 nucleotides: TGTGCCAGCAGGCCGAGGGGCGGCACTGAAGCTTTCTTT. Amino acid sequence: CASRPRGGTEAFF.

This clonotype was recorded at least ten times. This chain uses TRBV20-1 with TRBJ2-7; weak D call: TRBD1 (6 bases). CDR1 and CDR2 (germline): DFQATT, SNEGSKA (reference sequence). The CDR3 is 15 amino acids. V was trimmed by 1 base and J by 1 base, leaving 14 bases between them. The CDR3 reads CSARARRGTSYEQYF. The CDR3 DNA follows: TGCAGTGCTAGAGCCCGCAGGGGTACGTCCTACGAGCAGTACTTC.

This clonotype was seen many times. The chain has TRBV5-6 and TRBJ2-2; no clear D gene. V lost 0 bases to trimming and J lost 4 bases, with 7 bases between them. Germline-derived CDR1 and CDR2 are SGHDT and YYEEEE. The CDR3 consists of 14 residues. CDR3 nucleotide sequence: TGTGCCAGCAGCTTGGAAGGGTTCACCGGGGAGCTGTTTTTT. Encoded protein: CASSLEGFTGELFF. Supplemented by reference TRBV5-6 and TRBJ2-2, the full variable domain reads DAGVTQSPTHLIKTRGQQVTLRCSPKSGHDTVSWYQQALGQGPQFIFQYYEEEERQRGNFPDRFSGHQFPNYSSELNVNALLLGDSALYLCASSLEGFTGELFFGEGSRLTVL.

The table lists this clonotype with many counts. The CDR3 sequence: CASSLRTAGTNEKLFF. The CDR3 DNA reads as TGCGCCAGCAGCCTCAGGACCGCGGGGACTAATGAAAAACTGTTTTTT. The genes are TRBV5-1 and TRBJ1-4; D is undetermined. V was pared by 4 bases and J by 2 bases, with 15 bases between. Germline values: CDR1 SGHRS, CDR2 YFSETQ. The CDR3 sequence is 16 residues long.

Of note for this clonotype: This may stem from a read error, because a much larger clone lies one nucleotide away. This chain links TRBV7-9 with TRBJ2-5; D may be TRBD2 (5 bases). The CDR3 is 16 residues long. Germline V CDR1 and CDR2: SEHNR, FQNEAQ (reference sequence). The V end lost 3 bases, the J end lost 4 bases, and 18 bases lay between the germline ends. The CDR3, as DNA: TGTGCCAGCAGCTTCCCTAAAGACGGGAAACGAGAGACCCAGTACTTC. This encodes CASSFPKDGKRETQYF.

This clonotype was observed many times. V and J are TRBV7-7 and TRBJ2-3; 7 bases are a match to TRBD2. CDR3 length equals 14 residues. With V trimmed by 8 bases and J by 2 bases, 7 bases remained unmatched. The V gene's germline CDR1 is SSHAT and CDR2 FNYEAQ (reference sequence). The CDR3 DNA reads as TGTGCCAGCTCTCCGAGCGGGGCCACAGATACGCAGTATTTT. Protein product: CASSPSGATDTQYF.

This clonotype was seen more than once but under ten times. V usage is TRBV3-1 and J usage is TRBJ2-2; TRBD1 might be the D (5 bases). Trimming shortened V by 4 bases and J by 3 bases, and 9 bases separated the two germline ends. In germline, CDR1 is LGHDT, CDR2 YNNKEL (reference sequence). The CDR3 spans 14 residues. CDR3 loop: CASSLGHYTGELFF. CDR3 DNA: TGTGCCAGCAGCCTCGGACACTACACCGGGGAGCTGTTTTTT.

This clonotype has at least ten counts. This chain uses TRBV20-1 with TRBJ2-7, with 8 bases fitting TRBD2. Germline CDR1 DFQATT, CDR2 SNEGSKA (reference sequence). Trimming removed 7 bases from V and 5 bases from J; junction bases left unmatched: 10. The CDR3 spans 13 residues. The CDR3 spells CSVGSSGGDEQYF. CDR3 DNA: TGCAGTGTAGGATCAAGCGGGGGCGACGAGCAGTACTTC.

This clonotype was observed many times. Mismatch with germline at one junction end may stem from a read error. The CDR3 region has the DNA TGCAGTGCTGGACTAGCGGGGGCCTCCTTCGAGCAGTACTTC. It translates to CSAGLAGASFEQYF. This chain connects TRBV20-1 to TRBJ2-7; TRBD2 matches at 13 bases. In germline, CDR1 is DFQATT, CDR2 SNEGSKA (reference sequence). The CDR3 consists of 14 residues.

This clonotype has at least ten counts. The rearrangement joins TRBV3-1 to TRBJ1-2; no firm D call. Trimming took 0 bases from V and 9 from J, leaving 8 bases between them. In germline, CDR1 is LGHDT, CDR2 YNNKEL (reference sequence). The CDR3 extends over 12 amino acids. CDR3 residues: CASSQDYVRYTF. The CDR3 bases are TGTGCCAGCAGCCAAGATTACGTCCGCTACACCTTC.